The TCR beta chain described here comes from a study of blood T cell repertoires in COVID-19. How the authors handled the data: Nucleated cell number was recorded as an estimate derived from reference gene primer amplification. The table came from immunoSEQ multiplex PCR; TCRdb's copy has only in-frame clones and leaves some out. V, J and clone size were drawn from that table, and D and trimming were deduced from the DNA. The table shows 170,000 or so clones, with 65% to 90% occurring only once. Germline lookup yields CDR1 MNHNY and CDR2 SVGAGI (reference sequence). Trimming stripped 5 bases from V and 0 bases from J, with 17 bases between. This CDR3 comprises 17 residues.

This sequence was found in a human donor in a cohort sampled during active COVID-19. J is TRBJ2-1 and V is TRBV6-6; a possible D gene is TRBD2 (6 bases). The sequenced sample consisted of peripheral blood. CDR3 residues: CASSRTRDFGSYNEQFF. The CDR3 nucleotides are TGTGCCAGCAGTCGAACGCGGGACTTTGGCTCCTACAATGAGCAGTTCTTC.